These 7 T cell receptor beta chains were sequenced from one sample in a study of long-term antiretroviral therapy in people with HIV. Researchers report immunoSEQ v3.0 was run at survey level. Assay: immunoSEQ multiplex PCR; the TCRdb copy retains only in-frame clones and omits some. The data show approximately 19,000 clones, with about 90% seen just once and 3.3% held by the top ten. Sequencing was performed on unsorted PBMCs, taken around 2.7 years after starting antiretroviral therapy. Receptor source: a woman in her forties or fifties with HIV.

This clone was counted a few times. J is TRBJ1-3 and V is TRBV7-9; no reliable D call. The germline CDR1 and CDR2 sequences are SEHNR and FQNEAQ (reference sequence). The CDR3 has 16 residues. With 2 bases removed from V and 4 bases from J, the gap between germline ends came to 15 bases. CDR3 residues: CASSLTSSTLGNTIYF. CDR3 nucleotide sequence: TGTGCCAGCAGCTTAACATCGTCTACTCTGGGAAACACCATATATTTT.

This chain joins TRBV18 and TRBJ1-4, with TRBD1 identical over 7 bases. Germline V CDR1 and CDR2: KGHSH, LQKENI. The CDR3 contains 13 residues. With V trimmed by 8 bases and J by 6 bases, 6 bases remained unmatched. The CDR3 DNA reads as TGTGCCAGCAGCGGGACAGAAGATGAAAAACTGTTTTTT. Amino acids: CASSGTEDEKLFF.

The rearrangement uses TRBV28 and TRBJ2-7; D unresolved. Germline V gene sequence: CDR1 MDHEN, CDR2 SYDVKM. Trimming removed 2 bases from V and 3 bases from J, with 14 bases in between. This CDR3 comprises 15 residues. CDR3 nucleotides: TGTGCCAGCAGTTTAGGTGGAGACGGAATCTACGAGCAGTACTTC. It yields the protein CASSLGGDGIYEQYF.

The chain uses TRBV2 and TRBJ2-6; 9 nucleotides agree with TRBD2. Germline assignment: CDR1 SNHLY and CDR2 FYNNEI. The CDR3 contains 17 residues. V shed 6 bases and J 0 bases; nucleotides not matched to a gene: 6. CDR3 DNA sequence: TGTGCCAGCAGGGGAGGACTAGCGAGCTCTGGGGCCAACGTCCTGACTTTC. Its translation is CASRGGLASSGANVLTF.

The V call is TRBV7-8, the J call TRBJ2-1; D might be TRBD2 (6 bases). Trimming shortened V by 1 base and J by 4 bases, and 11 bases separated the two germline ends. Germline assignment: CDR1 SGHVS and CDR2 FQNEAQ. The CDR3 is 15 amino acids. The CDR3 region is CASSLGGIGYNEQFF. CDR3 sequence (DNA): TGTGCCAGCAGCTTAGGCGGGATCGGTTACAATGAGCAGTTCTTC. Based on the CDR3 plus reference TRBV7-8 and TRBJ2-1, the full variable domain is GAGVSQSPRYKVAKRGQDVALRCDPISGHVSLFWYQQALGQGPEFLTYFQNEAQLDKSGLPSDRFFAERPEGSVSTLKIQRTQQEDSAVYLCASSLGGIGYNEQFFGPGTRLTVL.

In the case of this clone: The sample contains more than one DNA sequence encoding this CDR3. The CDR3, as DNA: TGTGCCAGCAGGGACAGGGGTTCCTACGAGCAGTACTTC. Its protein is CASRDRGSYEQYF. The V call is TRBV2, the J call TRBJ2-7; 9 bases line up with TRBD1. This CDR3 has 13 amino acids. The germline gives CDR1 SNHLY, CDR2 FYNNEI. V trimming: 6 bases; J trimming: 1 base; junction bases outside the gene matches: 1.

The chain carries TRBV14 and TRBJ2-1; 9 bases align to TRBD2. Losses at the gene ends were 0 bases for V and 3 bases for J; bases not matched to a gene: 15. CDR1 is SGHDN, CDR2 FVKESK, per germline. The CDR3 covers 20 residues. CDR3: CASSQDHHSLAGVVYNEQFF. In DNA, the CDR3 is TGTGCCAGCAGCCAAGATCACCACTCATTAGCGGGAGTGGTCTACAATGAGCAGTTCTTC.